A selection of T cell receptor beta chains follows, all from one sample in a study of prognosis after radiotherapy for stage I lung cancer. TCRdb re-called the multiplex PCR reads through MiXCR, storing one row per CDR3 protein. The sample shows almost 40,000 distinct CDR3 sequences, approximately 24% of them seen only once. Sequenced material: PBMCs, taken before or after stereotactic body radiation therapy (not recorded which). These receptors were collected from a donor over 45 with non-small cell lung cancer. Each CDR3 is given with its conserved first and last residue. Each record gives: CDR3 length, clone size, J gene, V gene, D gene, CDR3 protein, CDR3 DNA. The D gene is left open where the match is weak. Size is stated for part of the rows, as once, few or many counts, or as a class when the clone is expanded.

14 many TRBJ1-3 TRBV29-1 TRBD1 CSVEAGTVGNTIYF TGCAGCGTTGAAGCCGGGACAGTTGGAAACACCATATATTTT
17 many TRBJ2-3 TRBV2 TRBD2 CASRQGALAGSPDTQYF TGTGCCAGCAGGCAGGGGGCACTAGCGGGATCCCCGGATACGCAGTATTTT
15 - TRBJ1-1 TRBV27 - CASSSHPWWRTEAFF TGTGCCAGTAGTTCACACCCCTGGTGGCGGACTGAAGCTTTCTTT
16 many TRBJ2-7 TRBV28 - CASSEEGGRKVYEQYF TGTGCCAGCAGTGAAGAAGGAGGGCGCAAGGTCTACGAGCAGTACTTC
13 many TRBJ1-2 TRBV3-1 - CASSQSAGGGYTF TGTGCCAGCAGCCAAAGTGCAGGAGGCGGCTACACCTTC
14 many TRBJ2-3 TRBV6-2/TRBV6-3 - CASMSRDMYDTQYF TGTGCCAGCATGTCCCGGGACATGTACGATACGCAGTATTTT
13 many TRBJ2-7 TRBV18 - CASSPRAGREQYF TGTGCCAGCTCACCCCGGGCAGGGCGGGAGCAGTACTTC
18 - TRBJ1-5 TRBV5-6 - CASSLLVGGRERDQPQHF TGTGCCAGCAGCTTGCTAGTGGGGGGGCGTGAGAGAGATCAGCCCCAGCATTTT
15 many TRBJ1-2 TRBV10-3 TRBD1 CAIRGTTGVAYGYTF TGTGCCATCAGGGGAACTACAGGGGTTGCCTATGGCTACACCTTC
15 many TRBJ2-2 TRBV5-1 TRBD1 CASTGTGESGGELFF TGCGCCAGTACCGGGACAGGGGAATCGGGCGGGGAGCTGTTTTTT
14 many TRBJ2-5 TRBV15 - CATSRDVAAETQYF TGTGCCACCAGCAGAGATGTAGCGGCAGAGACCCAGTACTTC
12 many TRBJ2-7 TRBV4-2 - CASSQDRYEQYF TGTGCCAGCAGCCAAGACCGCTACGAGCAGTACTTC
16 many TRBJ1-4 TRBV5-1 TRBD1 CASSQGTGANNEKLFF TGCGCCAGCAGCCAGGGGACAGGGGCAAATAATGAAAAACTGTTTTTT
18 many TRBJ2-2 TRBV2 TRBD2 CASSLDIAGEANTGELFF TGTGCCAGCAGTCTTGACATAGCGGGCGAAGCGAACACCGGGGAGCTGTTTTTT
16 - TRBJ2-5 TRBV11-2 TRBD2 CASNPVLAGGAETQYF TGTGCCAGCAACCCCGTACTAGCGGGGGGTGCGGAGACCCAGTACTTC
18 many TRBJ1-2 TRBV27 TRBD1 CASSSYRGPSPSRGGYTF TGTGCCAGCAGTTCCTACAGGGGGCCGTCCCCCTCACGTGGAGGCTACACCTTC
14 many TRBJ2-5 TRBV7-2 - CASSWGAGAETQYF TGTGCCAGCAGCTGGGGTGCAGGGGCGGAGACCCAGTACTTC
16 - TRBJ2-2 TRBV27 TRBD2 CASSQYSGGASVELFF TGTGCCAGCAGCCAATATAGCGGGGGGGCTTCGGTGGAGCTGTTTTTT
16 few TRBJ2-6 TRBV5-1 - CASSSFGYPGANVLTF TGCGCCAGCAGCTCGTTCGGATACCCTGGGGCCAACGTCCTGACTTTC
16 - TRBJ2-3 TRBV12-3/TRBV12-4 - CASTPPGTVSTDTQYF TGTGCCAGCACTCCGCCGGGCACAGTTAGCACAGATACGCAGTATTTT
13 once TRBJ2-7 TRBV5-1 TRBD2 CASSPDGRYEQYF TGCGCCAGCAGCCCGGACGGGAGGTACGAGCAGTACTTC
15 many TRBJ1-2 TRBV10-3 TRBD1 CAISLHRDRSYGYTF TGTGCCATCAGCCTTCACCGGGACAGGAGCTATGGCTACACCTTC
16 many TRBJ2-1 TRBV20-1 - CSALLRGAGYFNEQFF TGCAGTGCTCTCCTTCGGGGGGCCGGGTATTTCAATGAGCAGTTCTTC
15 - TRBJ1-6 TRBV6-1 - CARSEEGSPSTPLHF TGTGCCAGAAGTGAAGAAGGTTCCCCGAGCACACCCCTCCACTTT
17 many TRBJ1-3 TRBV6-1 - CASSDSAKLSSGNTIYF TGTGCCAGCAGTGATTCGGCAAAACTGAGCTCTGGAAACACCATATATTTT
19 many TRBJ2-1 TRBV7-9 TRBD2 CASSLALYRAGGRNNEQFF TGTGCCAGCAGCTTAGCGCTGTATCGAGCGGGAGGCCGGAACAATGAGCAGTTCTTC
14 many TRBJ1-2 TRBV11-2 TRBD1 CASSLGDRVGGYTF TGTGCCAGCAGCTTGGGGGACAGGGTCGGGGGCTACACCTTC
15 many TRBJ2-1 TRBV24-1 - CATSAAGRSYNEQFF TGTGCCACCAGTGCGGCCGGTCGCTCCTACAATGAGCAGTTCTTC
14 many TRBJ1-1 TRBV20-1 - CSARDLGANTEAFF TGCAGTGCTAGAGATCTGGGGGCGAACACTGAAGCTTTCTTT
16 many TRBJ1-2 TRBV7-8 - CASSLAGRGGLVGYTF TGTGCCAGCAGCTTGGCAGGGAGGGGGGGCTTGGTTGGCTACACCTTC
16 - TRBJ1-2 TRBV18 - CASSSTSNQGFYGYTF TGTGCCAGCTCATCCACTTCTAATCAGGGCTTCTATGGCTACACCTTC
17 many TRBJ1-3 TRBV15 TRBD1 CATSGERDRGSGNTIYF TGTGCCACCAGCGGAGAGAGGGACAGGGGATCTGGAAACACCATATATTTT